The source of this TCR beta chain is a study of blood T cell repertoires in COVID-19. Study summary: Sites in the United States, Italy and Spain provided acute and convalescent COVID-19 samples. PBMCs, B-cell-depleted T cells, or T cells were the source of the cDNA or gDNA that made up the material.

In the original analysis: Estimation of nucleated cell counts relied on the amplification of reference gene primers. Measured with immunoSEQ multiplex PCR; TCRdb has only the in-frame clones, and not every one. Clone size and the V and J calls come from that table; the DNA yielded D and trimming. The sample yields fewer than 120,000 clones, roughly 85% seen once. Germline CDR1 and CDR2: LGHDT and YNNKEL (reference sequence). V lost 0 bases to trimming and J lost 4 bases, with 6 bases between them. This CDR3 is built from 14 residues. The chain joins TRBV3-1 (or the pseudogene TRBV3-2) to TRBJ2-2; D remains unclear. The TCR comes from a human donor in a cohort sampled during active COVID-19. Sequenced input: peripheral blood. Here the CDR3 reads CASSQDPGTGELFF. The CDR3, as DNA: TGTGCCAGCAGCCAAGATCCGGGCACCGGGGAGCTGTTTTTT.